Presented here are 25 T cell receptor beta chains from one specimen sequenced in a study of CD8+ T cells in alopecia areata. Following RNA extraction, reverse transcription yielded cDNA that acted as the sequencing template. The data were produced by immunoSEQ multiplex PCR, yet TCRdb's version contains in-frame clones alone and is incomplete. The table shows about 64,000 clones, with approximately 44% occurring only once. The treatment: oral pan-JAK inhibitor, 5-10 mg twice daily. The material sequenced was CD8+ T cells sorted from blood, taken at roughly week 38, from a patient treated with tofacitinib. These receptors came from a human donor with alopecia areata.

This clone was seen only once. This CDR3 reads CAWRAGGPPFAFF. Written as DNA, the CDR3 is TGTGCCTGGAGGGCAGGGGGTCCCCCTTTTGCTTTCTTT. The chain links TRBV30 to TRBJ1-1; 7 bases agree with TRBD1. Germline trimming cut 3 bases from V and 11 bases from J; bases unmatched to any gene: 12. There are 13 residues in the CDR3. CDR1 GTSNPN and CDR2 SVGIG come from the germline V gene (reference sequence).

This sequence joins TRBV14 and TRBJ1-1; the D is unclear. The germline V gene has CDR1 SGHDN and CDR2 FVKESK. CDR3 length: 13 residues. The V gene lost 4 bases and the J gene lost 0 bases, with 6 bases spanning the gap. The CDR3 here is CASSPLLNTEAFF. The CDR3 region has the DNA TGTGCCAGCAGCCCCCTTCTGAACACTGAAGCTTTCTTT.

The chain links TRBV4-3 to TRBJ2-7; D is ambiguous. Trimming took 1 base from V and 2 from J, leaving 12 bases between them. The CDR3 totals 15 residues. Germline-derived CDR1 and CDR2 are LGHNA and YSLEER. In nucleotides, the CDR3 is TGCGCCAGCAGCCAAGGAGCAACCCTAGCCTACGAGCAGTACTTC. Encoded protein: CASSQGATLAYEQYF.

This clone appeared a few times. The chain couples TRBV4-2 to TRBJ2-4; D remains ambiguous. CDR1 is LGHNA and CDR2 is YNFKEQ in the germline V gene. Trimming removed 5 bases at V and 6 bases at J, with 20 bases between. There are 16 residues in the CDR3. The CDR3: CASSSQPRPNLNIQYF. The CDR3 region has the DNA TGTGCCAGCAGCAGCCAGCCTCGGCCTAATCTAAACATTCAGTACTTC.

This clone was found a few times. The chain recombines TRBV27 with TRBJ1-2; D might be TRBD1 (5 bases). Germline CDR1 MNHEY, CDR2 SMNVEV (reference sequence). The CDR3 spans 13 residues. With 1 base removed from V and 7 bases from J, the gap between germline ends came to 10 bases. The CDR3 sequence is CASSLYLGAGYTF. CDR3 coding DNA: TGTGCCAGCAGTTTATATCTTGGGGCTGGCTACACCTTC.

This chain joins TRBV11-2 and TRBJ2-7; no definite D call. Trimming stripped 3 bases from V and 3 bases from J, with 9 bases between. Germline V gene lookup returns CDR1 SGHAT and CDR2 FQNNGV. The CDR3 is made up of 13 amino acids. The CDR3 reads CASSFGHGYEQYF. Written as DNA, the CDR3 is TGTGCCAGCAGCTTTGGGCACGGCTACGAGCAGTACTTC.

The chain uses TRBV30 and TRBJ2-1; no reliable D call. This CDR3 region has 14 residues. Trimming removed 4 bases from V and 0 bases from J, with 10 bases in between. Looked up from germline, CDR1 is GTSNPN and CDR2 is SVGIG (reference sequence). CDR3 amino acids: CAWTPLSSYNEQFF. In DNA, the CDR3 is TGTGCCTGGACCCCACTATCCTCCTACAATGAGCAGTTCTTC.

CDR3 protein: CASSSLAVAYNEQFF. CDR3 DNA sequence: TGTGCCAGCAGCTCCCTAGCGGTCGCTTACAATGAGCAGTTCTTC. The V call is TRBV7-3, the J call TRBJ2-1; 7 nucleotides match TRBD2. This CDR3 is built from 15 residues. Unmatched junction bases numbered 7, after V lost 4 bases and J lost 4 bases. CDR1 and CDR2 from the germline V gene are SGHTA and FQGTGA.

The chain links TRBV25-1 to TRBJ2-1; 11 nucleotides align to TRBD2. V lost 6 bases, J lost 4 bases, and 5 bases stayed unmatched. CDR1 MGHDK and CDR2 SYGVNS come from the germline V gene. The length of the CDR3 is 15 residues. CDR3 sequence (DNA): TGTGCCAGCAGGGGGGGGACTAGCGGATACAATGAGCAGTTCTTC. Translated: CASRGGTSGYNEQFF.

This chain uses TRBV23-1 with TRBJ2-6; possible D gene TRBD1, 5 bases. TRBV23-1 is assigned to the ORF class and has an uncertain function. The length of the CDR3 is 16 residues. V was shortened by 3 bases and J by 1 base, with 10 bases between the two germline ends. This CDR3 reads CASSQGRWSGANVLTF. The CDR3 DNA reads TGCGCCAGCAGTCAGGGGCGTTGGTCTGGGGCCAACGTCCTGACTTTC.

The rearrangement uses TRBV19 and TRBJ1-5; D is ambiguous. CDR1 and CDR2 (germline): LNHDA, SQIVND (reference sequence). Trimming took off 6 bases at V and 0 bases at J, with 6 bases between the two ends. The CDR3 is 13 residues long. The CDR3 DNA follows: TGTGCCAGTAGCACCAATAGCAATCAGCCCCAGCATTTT. Amino acids: CASSTNSNQPQHF.

This sequence joins TRBV7-2 and TRBJ1-5, with TRBD1 matching 8 bases. Germline V gene sequence: CDR1 SGHTA, CDR2 FQGNSA. The CDR3 is 15 amino acids. J gave up 6 bases and V 4 bases, and 8 bases lay outside the gene matches. In DNA form, the CDR3 reads TGTGCCAGCAGCTCCCCAGGGGGCATTCTTCAGCCCCAGCATTTT. It is translated as CASSSPGGILQPQHF. The variable domain in full, with the rest retrieved from reference TRBV7-2 and TRBJ1-5, is GAGVSQSPSNKVTEKGKDVELRCDPISGHTALYWYRQSLGQGLEFLIYFQGNSAPDKSGLPSDRFSAERTGGSVSTLTIQRTQQEDSAVYLCASSSPGGILQPQHFGDGTRLSIL.

The V gene is TRBV6-6, the J gene TRBJ1-5, with no clear D. CDR1 and CDR2 from the germline V gene are MNHNY and SVGAGI (reference sequence). V lost 2 bases to trimming and J lost 4 bases, with 9 bases between them. This CDR3 is built from 14 residues. DNA for the CDR3: TGTGCCAGCAGTTACGATCGTGGGAATCAGCCCCAGCATTTT. This encodes CASSYDRGNQPQHF.

The V and J genes are TRBV27 and TRBJ2-1; D uncertain. V lost 5 bases to trimming and J lost 5 bases, with 7 bases between them. CDR3 length: 12 residues. Germline-derived CDR1 and CDR2 are MNHEY and SMNVEV (reference sequence). The CDR3, as DNA: TGTGCCAGCAGTCGTAGGAACAATGAGCAGTTCTTC. Residues: CASSRRNNEQFF.

The chain combines TRBV6-1 with TRBJ2-5; 7 bases fit TRBD2. This CDR3 is 14 amino acids long. CDR1 and CDR2 from the germline V gene are MNHNS and SASEGT. V gave up 2 bases and J gave up 7 bases; unmatched junction bases: 7. The CDR3 protein is CASSEWGLSGTQYF. CDR3 bases: TGTGCCAGCAGTGAATGGGGACTATCAGGGACCCAGTACTTC.

This clone came up a few times. The gene calls are TRBV29-1 and TRBJ2-1; 9 nucleotides match TRBD2. CDR1 and CDR2 (germline): SQVTM, ANQGSEA. Trimming at V came to 7 bases and at J to 2 bases, leaving 3 bases not matched to a gene. This CDR3 spans 13 amino acids. CDR3 protein: CSGREGPYNEQFF. The CDR3 DNA reads as TGCAGCGGGCGGGAGGGTCCCTACAATGAGCAGTTCTTC.

J is TRBJ1-3 and V is TRBV30; D call uncertain. The CDR3 covers 17 residues. CDR1 GTSNPN and CDR2 SVGIG come from the germline V gene (reference sequence). The ends were cut back, 3 bases at V and 4 bases at J, with 22 bases in the middle. CDR3 nucleotides: TGTGCCTGGAGGACAATCCCCAGGAGGGCGTGGGGAAACACCATATATTTT. It yields the protein CAWRTIPRRAWGNTIYF.

The chain has TRBV7-2 and TRBJ2-7; D unclear. Trimming cost V 5 bases and J 3 bases, with 17 bases left between them. Looked up from germline, CDR1 is SGHTA and CDR2 is FQGNSA. The CDR3 runs to 15 residues. The CDR3, as DNA: TGTGCCAGCAGCCCAGAGGCTGAGGCCTACTACGAGCAGTACTTC. Translating gives CASSPEAEAYYEQYF.

Regarding this clone: Other DNA sequences in this sample translate to the same CDR3. The chain employs TRBV29-1 and TRBJ2-1; 9 nucleotides align to TRBD2. V dropped 6 bases and J dropped 2; count of bases not matched to a gene: 5. Germline CDR1 SQVTM, CDR2 ANQGSEA. This CDR3 is 14 amino acids long. DNA for the CDR3: TGCAGCGTCCCTAGACTAGCGGCCTACAATGAGCAGTTCTTC. Amino acid sequence: CSVPRLAAYNEQFF.

This clone was observed a few times. The V call is TRBV19, the J call TRBJ2-2; TRBD2 matches 8 bases. The germline CDR1 and CDR2 sequences are LNHDA and SQIVND (reference sequence). The length of the CDR3 is 16 residues. V was clipped by 3 bases and J by 1 base; unmatched bases: 4. The CDR3 DNA is TGTGCCAGTAGTATCATGGGACTAGAGAACACCGGGGAGCTGTTTTTT. Translation gives CASSIMGLENTGELFF.

This chain joins TRBV28 and TRBJ2-2; D is perhaps TRBD1 (6 bases). Germline CDR1 MDHEN, CDR2 SYDVKM. The V gene lost 2 bases and the J gene lost 1 base, with 8 bases spanning the gap. The CDR3 has 15 residues. The CDR3 nucleotides read TGTGCCAGCAGTTTAAGCAGGGGGAACACCGGGGAGCTGTTTTTT. Its protein is CASSLSRGNTGELFF.

V usage is TRBV5-6 and J usage is TRBJ2-7; D is unclear. This CDR3 has 13 amino acids. The germline gives CDR1 SGHDT, CDR2 YYEEEE. Trimming pared 2 bases from V and 2 bases from J, leaving 8 bases between. The CDR3 sequence is CASSFGETYEQYF. Written as DNA, the CDR3 is TGTGCCAGCAGCTTCGGAGAGACCTACGAGCAGTACTTC.

Only a few counts were recorded for this clone. The V gene is TRBV7-2, the J gene TRBJ1-5, with D possibly matching TRBD1 (5 bases). From germline, CDR1 is SGHTA and CDR2 FQGNSA. V gave up 3 bases and J gave up 0 bases, with 12 bases separating them. The CDR3 length is 16 residues. The CDR3 spells CASSLWGLDSNQPQHF. CDR3 nucleotides: TGTGCCAGCAGCTTGTGGGGGTTGGATAGCAATCAGCCCCAGCATTTT.

The table lists this clone with many counts. The chain combines TRBV5-1 with TRBJ2-7; D is undetermined. This CDR3 region has 15 residues. Germline assignment: CDR1 SGHRS and CDR2 YFSETQ. Trimming cost V 0 bases and J 3 bases, with 13 bases left between them. CDR3 DNA: TGCGCCAGCAGCTTGGAGGGATTACTACACTACGAGCAGTACTTC. It translates to CASSLEGLLHYEQYF.

J is TRBJ2-7 and V is TRBV27; 10 bases line up with TRBD2. The V and J ends lost 5 bases and 3 bases, in that order; junction bases with no gene match: 13. This CDR3 is built from 17 residues. Germline CDR1 reads MNHEY; CDR2 reads SMNVEV (reference sequence). CDR3 amino acids: CASSQLPPGTSVYEQYF. The DNA for the CDR3 is TGTGCCAGCAGTCAGCTACCCCCCGGGACTAGCGTCTACGAGCAGTACTTC.